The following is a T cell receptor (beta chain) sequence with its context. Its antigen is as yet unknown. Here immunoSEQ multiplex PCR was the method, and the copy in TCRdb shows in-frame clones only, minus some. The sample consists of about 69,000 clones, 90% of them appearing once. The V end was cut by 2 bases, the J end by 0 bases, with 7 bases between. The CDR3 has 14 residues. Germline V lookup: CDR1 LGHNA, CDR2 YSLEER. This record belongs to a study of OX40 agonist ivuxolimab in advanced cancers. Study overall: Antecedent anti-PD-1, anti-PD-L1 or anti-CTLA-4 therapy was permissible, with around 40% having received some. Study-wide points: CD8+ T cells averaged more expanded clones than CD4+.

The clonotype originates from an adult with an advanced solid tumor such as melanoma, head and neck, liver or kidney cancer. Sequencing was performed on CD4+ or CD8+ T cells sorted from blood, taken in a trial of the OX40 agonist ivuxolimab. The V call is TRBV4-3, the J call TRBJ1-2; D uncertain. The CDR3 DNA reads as TGCGCCAGCAGCCAATCTTATACTAACTATGGCTACACCTTC. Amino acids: CASSQSYTNYGYTF.